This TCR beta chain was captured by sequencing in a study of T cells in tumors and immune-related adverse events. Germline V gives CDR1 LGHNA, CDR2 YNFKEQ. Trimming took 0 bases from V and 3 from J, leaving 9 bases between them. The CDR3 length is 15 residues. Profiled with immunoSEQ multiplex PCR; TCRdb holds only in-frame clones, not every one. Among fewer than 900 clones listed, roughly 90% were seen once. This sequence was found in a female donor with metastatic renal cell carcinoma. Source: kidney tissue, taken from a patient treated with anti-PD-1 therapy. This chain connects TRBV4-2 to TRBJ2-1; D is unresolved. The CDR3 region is CASSQDRNGYNEQFF. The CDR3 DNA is TGTGCCAGCAGCCAAGATAGGAACGGCTACAATGAGCAGTTCTTC.